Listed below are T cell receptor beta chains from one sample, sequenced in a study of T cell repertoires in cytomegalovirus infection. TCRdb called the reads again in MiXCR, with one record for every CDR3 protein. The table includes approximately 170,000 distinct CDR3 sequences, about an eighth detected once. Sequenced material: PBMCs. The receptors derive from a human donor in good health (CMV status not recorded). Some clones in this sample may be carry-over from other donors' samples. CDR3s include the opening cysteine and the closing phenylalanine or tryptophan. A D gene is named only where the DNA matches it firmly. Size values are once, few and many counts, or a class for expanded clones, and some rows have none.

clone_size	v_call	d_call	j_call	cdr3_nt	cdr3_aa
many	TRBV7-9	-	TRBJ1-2	TGTGCCAGCAGCTCTGGTTTTTCGAGGGCGACTGATAACTATGGCTACACCTTC	CASSSGFSRATDNYGYTF
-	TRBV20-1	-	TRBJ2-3	TGCAGTGCTAGTGGCTACCTAAGGGGGACAGATACGCAGTATTTT	CSASGYLRGTDTQYF
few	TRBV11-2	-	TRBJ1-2	TGTGCCAGCAGCTCGGGGCGGGGAGATGGCTACACCTTC	CASSSGRGDGYTF
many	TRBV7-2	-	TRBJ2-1	TGTGCCAGCGGGGGTGGGAGTTCCTACAATGAGCAGTTCTTC	CASGGGSSYNEQFF
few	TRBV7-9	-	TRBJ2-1	TGTGCCAGCAGCCCCTCGGGGGGCCGGGACAATGAGCAGTTCTTC	CASSPSGGRDNEQFF
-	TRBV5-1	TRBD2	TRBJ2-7	TGCGCCAGCAGCTTGGCTAGCGGGAGCGTCGAGCAGTACTTC	CASSLASGSVEQYF
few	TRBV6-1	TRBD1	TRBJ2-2	TGTGCCAGCACCGGGGACAGGGCTAACACCGGGGAGCTGTTTTTT	CASTGDRANTGELFF
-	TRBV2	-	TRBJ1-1	TGTGCCAGCAGTGAGGGAACCGCGAACACTGAAGCTTTCTTT	CASSEGTANTEAFF
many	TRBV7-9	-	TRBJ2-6	TGTGCCAGCAGCTTACGTCAGGCTGGGGCCAACGTCCTGACTTTC	CASSLRQAGANVLTF
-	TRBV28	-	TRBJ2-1	TGTGCCAGCAGTCCCCCCGGGCCCTTCAATGAGCAGTTCTTC	CASSPPGPFNEQFF
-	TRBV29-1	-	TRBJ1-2	TGCAGCCCAGAGGTAGGGGACCCTGGCTACACCTTC	CSPEVGDPGYTF
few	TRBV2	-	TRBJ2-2	TGTGCCAGCAGCGACTTTGGAAGCGACACCGGGGAGCTGTTTTTT	CASSDFGSDTGELFF
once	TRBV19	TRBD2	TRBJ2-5	TGTGCCAGTAGTTTCCGGGGGACTAGCGGGAAAGAGACCCAGTACTTC	CASSFRGTSGKETQYF
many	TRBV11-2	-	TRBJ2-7	TGTGCCAGCAGCTCAGACAGACAAACCTACGAGCAGTACTTC	CASSSDRQTYEQYF
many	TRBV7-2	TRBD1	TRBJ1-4	TGTGCCAGCAGCTCAACATGGACAGGTTCGAGGGAAAAACTGTTTTTT	CASSSTWTGSREKLFF
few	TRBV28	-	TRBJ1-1	TGTGCCAGCAACACAGGTTTTCGAGCTTTCTTT	CASNTGFRAFF
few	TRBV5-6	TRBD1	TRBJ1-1	TGTGCCAGCATCGGACAGGAGAACACTGAAGCTTTCTTT	CASIGQENTEAFF
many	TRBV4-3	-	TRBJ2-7	TGCGCCAGCAGCCAAGATCGGGACACTAATCGGCTGTACTTC	CASSQDRDTNRLYF
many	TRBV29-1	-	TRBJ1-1	TGCAGCTTTCAGAAGCTCCAGCAAGCTTTCTTT	CSFQKLQQAFF
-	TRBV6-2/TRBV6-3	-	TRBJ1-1	TGTGCCAGCGGGGCGGGGGGCGCAGAGAACACTGAAGCTTTCTTT	CASGAGGAENTEAFF
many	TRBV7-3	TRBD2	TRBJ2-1	TGTGCCAGCAGCGCCGTGACTAGCGGATACAATGAGCAGTTCTTC	CASSAVTSGYNEQFF
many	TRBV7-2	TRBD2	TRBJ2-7	TGTGCCAGCAGCTTGACTAGCGGGGCCTACGAGCAGTACTTC	CASSLTSGAYEQYF
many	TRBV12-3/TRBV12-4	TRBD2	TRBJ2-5	TGTGCCAGCTTCTTCGGACTAGCGGGGGGCCGGGAGACCCAGTACTTC	CASFFGLAGGRETQYF
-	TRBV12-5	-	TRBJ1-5	TGTGCTAGTGGCGGAGGGCGGAATCAGCCCCAGCATTTT	CASGGGRNQPQHF
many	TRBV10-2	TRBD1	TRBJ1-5	TGCGCCAGCAGGACCGGAGACAGGGAGGGTCAGCCCCAGCATTTT	CASRTGDREGQPQHF
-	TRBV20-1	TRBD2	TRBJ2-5	TGCAGTGCTAAACTAGCGGGAGGGCTGGAGACCCAGTACTTC	CSAKLAGGLETQYF
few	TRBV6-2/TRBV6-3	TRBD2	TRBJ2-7	TGTGCCAGCAGCTCTGCATACGGGAGGACTCCTCTCGCCTACGAGCAGTACTTC	CASSSAYGRTPLAYEQYF
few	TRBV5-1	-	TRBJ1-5	TGCGCCAGCAGCCCGGACTGGGACCAGCCCCAGCATTTT	CASSPDWDQPQHF
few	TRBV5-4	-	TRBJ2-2	TGTGCCAGCAGCCGCACGAAGGCACTCACCGGGGAGCTGTTTTTT	CASSRTKALTGELFF
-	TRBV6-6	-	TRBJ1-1	TGTGCCAGCAGTTACCGGACAGATATCATGAACACTGAAGCTTTCTTT	CASSYRTDIMNTEAFF
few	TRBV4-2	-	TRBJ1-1	TGTGCCAGCAGCCAAGATTTAGGACCTCGAGGCACTGAAGCTTTCTTT	CASSQDLGPRGTEAFF
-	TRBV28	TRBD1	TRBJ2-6	TGTGCCAGCAGTCAGGGGACAGGGTTAATGGCCAACGTCCTGACTTTC	CASSQGTGLMANVLTF
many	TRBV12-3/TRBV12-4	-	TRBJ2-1	TGTGCCAGCAGTTTTGGGGGCCTAGCGGAGACCTACAATGAGCAGTTCTTC	CASSFGGLAETYNEQFF
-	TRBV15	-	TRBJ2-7	TGTGCCACCAGCAGAGTTAGCGTCTCCTACGAGCAGTACTTC	CATSRVSVSYEQYF
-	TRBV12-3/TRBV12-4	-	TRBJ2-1	TGTGCCAGCAGTTTAGACTTCAATGAGCAGTTCTTC	CASSLDFNEQFF
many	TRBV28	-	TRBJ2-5	TGTGCCAGCAGTCCTCACCTTGGGAGCCCTCAAGAGACCCAGTACTTC	CASSPHLGSPQETQYF
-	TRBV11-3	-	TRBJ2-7	TGTGCCAGCAGCTGGGAGGCAGGGGATAGCTACGAGCAGTACTTC	CASSWEAGDSYEQYF
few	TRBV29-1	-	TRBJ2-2	TGCAGCGTTGAAATAGGGGCCGGCGGGGAGCTGTTTTTT	CSVEIGAGGELFF
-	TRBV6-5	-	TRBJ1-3	TGTGCCAGCAGTTACGGGGGTTCGGGAAACACCATATATTTT	CASSYGGSGNTIYF
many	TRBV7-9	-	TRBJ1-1	TGTGCCAGCAGCTTAGAGGCGGGTGAAGCTTTCTTT	CASSLEAGEAFF
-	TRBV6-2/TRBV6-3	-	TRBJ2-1	TGTGCCAGCAGTTACAACGGTTTGTCCTACAATGAGCAGTTCTTC	CASSYNGLSYNEQFF
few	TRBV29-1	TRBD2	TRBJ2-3	TGCAGCACTACAGGGCGGGGGGTTAGCACAGATACGCAGTATTTT	CSTTGRGVSTDTQYF
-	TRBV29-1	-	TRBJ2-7	TGCAGCGTAAAAGTCGGATACTACGAGCAGTACTTC	CSVKVGYYEQYF
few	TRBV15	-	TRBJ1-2	TGTGCCACCAGAAGAGGGGGTAATAACTATGGCTACACCTTC	CATRRGGNNYGYTF
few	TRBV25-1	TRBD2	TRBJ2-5	TGTGCCAGCAGCTTCGGGGGGGCTTTGGAGACCCAGTACTTC	CASSFGGALETQYF
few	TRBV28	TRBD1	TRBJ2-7	TGTGCCAGCAGTAATGCCGGGACAGGCCCGTACGAGCAGTACTTC	CASSNAGTGPYEQYF
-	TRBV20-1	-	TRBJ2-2	TGCAGTGCTAGAGATTCGGGGGGCTTGAGCGGGGAGCTGTTTTTT	CSARDSGGLSGELFF
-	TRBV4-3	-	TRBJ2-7	TGCGCCAGCAGCCAAGATTCCAGGGTTGACTACGAGCAGTACTTC	CASSQDSRVDYEQYF
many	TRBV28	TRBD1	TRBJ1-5	TGTGCCAGCAGTACAACGACAGGGGGTCAAAATCAGCCCCAGCATTTT	CASSTTTGGQNQPQHF
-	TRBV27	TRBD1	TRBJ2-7	TGTGCCAGCAGTTTATCAGGGGACAGTTGGTCCTACGAGCAGTACTTC	CASSLSGDSWSYEQYF
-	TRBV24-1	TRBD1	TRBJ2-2	TGTGCCACCAGTGATAACAGGGGGACGGCCGGGGAGCTGTTTTTT	CATSDNRGTAGELFF
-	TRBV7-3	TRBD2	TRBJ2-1	TGTGCCAGCAGCTTATCTAGCGGAAATGAGCAGTTCTTC	CASSLSSGNEQFF
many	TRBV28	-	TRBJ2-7	TGTGCCAGCAGTTCCCCCCCGGGGACCTACGAGCAGTACTTC	CASSSPPGTYEQYF
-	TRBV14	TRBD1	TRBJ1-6	TGTGCCAGCAGCCACGGGACAGGGGGCTATTCACCCCTCCACTTT	CASSHGTGGYSPLHF
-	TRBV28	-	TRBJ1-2	TGTGCCAGCAGTTTGGAGGGGCGAGCCTACACCTTC	CASSLEGRAYTF